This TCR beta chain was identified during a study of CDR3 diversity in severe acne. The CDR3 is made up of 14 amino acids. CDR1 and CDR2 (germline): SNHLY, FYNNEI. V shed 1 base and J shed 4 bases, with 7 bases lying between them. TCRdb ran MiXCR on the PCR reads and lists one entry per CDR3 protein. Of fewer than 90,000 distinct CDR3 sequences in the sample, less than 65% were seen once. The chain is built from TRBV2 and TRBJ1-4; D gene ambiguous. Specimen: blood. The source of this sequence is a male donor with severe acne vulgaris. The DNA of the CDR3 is TGTGCCAGCAGTGAAGGGCGGATTAATGAAAAACTGTTTTTT. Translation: CASSEGRINEKLFF.